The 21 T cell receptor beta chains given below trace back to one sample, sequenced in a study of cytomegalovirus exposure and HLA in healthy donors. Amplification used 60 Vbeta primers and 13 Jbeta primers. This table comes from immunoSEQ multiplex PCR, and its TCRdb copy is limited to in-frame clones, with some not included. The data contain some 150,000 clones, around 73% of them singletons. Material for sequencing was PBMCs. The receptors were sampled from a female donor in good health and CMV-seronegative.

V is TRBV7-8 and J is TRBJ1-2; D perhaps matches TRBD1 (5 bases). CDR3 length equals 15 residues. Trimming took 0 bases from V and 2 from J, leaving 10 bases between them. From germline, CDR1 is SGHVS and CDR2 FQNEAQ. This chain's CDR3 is CASSLAQGSNYGYTF. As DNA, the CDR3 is TGTGCCAGCAGCTTAGCGCAGGGTTCGAACTATGGCTACACCTTC.

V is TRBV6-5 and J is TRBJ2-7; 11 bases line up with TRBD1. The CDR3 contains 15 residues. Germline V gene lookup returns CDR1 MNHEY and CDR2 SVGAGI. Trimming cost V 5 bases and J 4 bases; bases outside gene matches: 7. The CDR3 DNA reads TGTGCCAGCAGTCCACGGACAGGGGGCGCGTACGAGCAGTACTTC. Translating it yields CASSPRTGGAYEQYF.

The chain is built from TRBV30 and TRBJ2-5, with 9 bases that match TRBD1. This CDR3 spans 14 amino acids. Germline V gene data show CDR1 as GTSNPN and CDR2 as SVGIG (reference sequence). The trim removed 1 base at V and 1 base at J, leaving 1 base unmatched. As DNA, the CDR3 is TGTGCCTGGAGTGACAGGGGGCTCCAAGAGACCCAGTACTTC. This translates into CAWSDRGLQETQYF.

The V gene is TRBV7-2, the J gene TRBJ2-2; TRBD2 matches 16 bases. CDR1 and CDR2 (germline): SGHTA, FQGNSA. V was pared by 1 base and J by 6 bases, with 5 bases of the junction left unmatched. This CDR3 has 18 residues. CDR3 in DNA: TGTGCCAGCAGCTTAGGGGGACTAGCGGGGGGGCCGGCCGGGGAGCTGTTTTTT. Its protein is CASSLGGLAGGPAGELFF.

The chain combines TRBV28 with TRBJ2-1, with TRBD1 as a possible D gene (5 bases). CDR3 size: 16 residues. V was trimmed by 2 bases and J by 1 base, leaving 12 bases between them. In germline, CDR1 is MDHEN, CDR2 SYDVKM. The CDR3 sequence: CASSLISRDSYNEQFF. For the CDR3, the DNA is TGTGCCAGCAGTTTAATTAGCAGGGATTCCTACAATGAGCAGTTCTTC.

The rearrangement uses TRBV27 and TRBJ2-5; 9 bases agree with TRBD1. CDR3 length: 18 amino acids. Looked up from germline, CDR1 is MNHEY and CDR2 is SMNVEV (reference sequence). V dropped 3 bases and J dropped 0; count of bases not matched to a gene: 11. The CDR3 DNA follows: TGTGCCAGCAGTTTCCTCCAACCGGGACAGGGTAACCAAGAGACCCAGTACTTC. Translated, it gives CASSFLQPGQGNQETQYF.

CDR3 amino acids: CASSLKVGVRETQYF. CDR3 DNA: TGTGCCAGCAGCCTAAAGGTCGGGGTCCGAGAGACCCAGTACTTC. The genes are TRBV13 and TRBJ2-5; TRBD2 is a possible D gene (5 bases). The CDR3 runs 15 residues. Germline V gives CDR1 PRHDT, CDR2 FYEKMQ (reference sequence). V dropped 5 bases and J dropped 4 bases, with 17 bases sitting between them. Together with reference TRBV13 and TRBJ2-5, the CDR3 gives the full variable domain: AAGVIQSPRHLIKEKRETATLKCYPIPRHDTVYWYQQGPGQDPQFLISFYEKMQSDKGSIPDRFSAQQFSDYHSELNMSSLELGDSALYFCASSLKVGVRETQYFGPGTRLLVL.

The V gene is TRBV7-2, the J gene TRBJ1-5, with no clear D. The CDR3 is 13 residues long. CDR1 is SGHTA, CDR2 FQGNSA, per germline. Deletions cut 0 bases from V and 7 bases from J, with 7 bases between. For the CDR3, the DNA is TGTGCCAGCAGCTTAGCCCCGGGACAGCCCCAGCATTTT. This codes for CASSLAPGQPQHF.

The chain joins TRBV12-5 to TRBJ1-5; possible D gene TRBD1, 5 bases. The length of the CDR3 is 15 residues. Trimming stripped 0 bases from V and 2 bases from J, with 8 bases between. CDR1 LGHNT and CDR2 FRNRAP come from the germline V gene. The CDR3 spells CASGLVQGGNQPQHF. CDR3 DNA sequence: TGTGCTAGTGGTTTGGTCCAGGGTGGCAATCAGCCCCAGCATTTT. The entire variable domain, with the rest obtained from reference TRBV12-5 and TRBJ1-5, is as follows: DARVTQTPRHKVTEMGQEVTMRCQPILGHNTVFWYRQTMMQGLELLAYFRNRAPLDDSGMPKDRFSAEMPDATLATLKIQPSEPRDSAVYFCASGLVQGGNQPQHFGDGTRLSIL.

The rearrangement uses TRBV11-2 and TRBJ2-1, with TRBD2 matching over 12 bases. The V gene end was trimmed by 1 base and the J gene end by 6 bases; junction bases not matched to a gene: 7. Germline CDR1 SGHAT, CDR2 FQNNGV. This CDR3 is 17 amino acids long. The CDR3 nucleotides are TGTGCCAGCAGCTTAGCGGGGCTAGCGGGGGGGTTCAATGAGCAGTTCTTC. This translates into CASSLAGLAGGFNEQFF.

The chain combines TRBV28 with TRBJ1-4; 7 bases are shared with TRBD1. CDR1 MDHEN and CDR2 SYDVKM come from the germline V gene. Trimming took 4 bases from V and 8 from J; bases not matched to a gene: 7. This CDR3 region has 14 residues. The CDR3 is CASSSPDRWEKLFF. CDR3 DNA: TGTGCCAGCAGTTCCCCGGACAGGTGGGAAAAACTGTTTTTT.

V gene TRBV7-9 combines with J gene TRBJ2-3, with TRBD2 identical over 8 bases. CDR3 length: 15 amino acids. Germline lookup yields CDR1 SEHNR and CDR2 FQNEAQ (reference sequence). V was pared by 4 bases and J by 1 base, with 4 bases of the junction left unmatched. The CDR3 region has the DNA TGTGCCAGCAGCTCGTTTAGCGGGGGCACAGATACGCAGTATTTT. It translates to CASSSFSGGTDTQYF. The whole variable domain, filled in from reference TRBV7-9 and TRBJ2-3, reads DTGVSQNPRHKITKRGQNVTFRCDPISEHNRLYWYRQTLGQGPEFLTYFQNEAQLEKSRLLSDRFSAERPKGSFSTLEIQRTEQGDSAMYLCASSSFSGGTDTQYFGPGTRLTVL.

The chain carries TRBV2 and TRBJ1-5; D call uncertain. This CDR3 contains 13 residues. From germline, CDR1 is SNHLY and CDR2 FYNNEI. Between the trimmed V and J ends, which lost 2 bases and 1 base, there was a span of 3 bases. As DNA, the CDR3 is TGTGCCAGCAGTGAATTAAGCAATCAGCCCCAGCATTTT. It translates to CASSELSNQPQHF. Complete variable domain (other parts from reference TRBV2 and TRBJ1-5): EPEVTQTPSHQVTQMGQEVILRCVPISNHLYFYWYRQILGQKVEFLVSFYNNEISEKSEIFDDQFSVERPDGSNFTLKIRSTKLEDSAMYFCASSELSNQPQHFGDGTRLSIL.

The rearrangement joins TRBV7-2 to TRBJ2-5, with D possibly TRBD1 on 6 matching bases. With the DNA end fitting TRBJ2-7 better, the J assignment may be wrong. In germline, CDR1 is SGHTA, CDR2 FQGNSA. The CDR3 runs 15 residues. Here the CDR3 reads CASSLGGQLTYEQYF. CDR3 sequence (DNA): TGTGCCAGCAGCTTAGGAGGACAGTTAACCTACGAGCAGTACTTC.

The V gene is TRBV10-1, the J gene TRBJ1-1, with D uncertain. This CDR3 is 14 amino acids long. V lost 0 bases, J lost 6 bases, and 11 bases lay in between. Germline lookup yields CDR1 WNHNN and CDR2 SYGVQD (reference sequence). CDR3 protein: CASSESYLGAEAFF. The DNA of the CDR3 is TGCGCCAGCAGTGAGTCTTACCTAGGCGCTGAAGCTTTCTTT.

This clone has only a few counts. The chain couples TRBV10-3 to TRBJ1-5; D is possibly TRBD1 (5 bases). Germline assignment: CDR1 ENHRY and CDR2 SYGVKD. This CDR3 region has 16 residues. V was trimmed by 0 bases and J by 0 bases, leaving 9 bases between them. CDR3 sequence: CAISESGQTSNQPQHF. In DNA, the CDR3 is TGTGCCATCAGTGAGTCGGGGCAGACTAGCAATCAGCCCCAGCATTTT.

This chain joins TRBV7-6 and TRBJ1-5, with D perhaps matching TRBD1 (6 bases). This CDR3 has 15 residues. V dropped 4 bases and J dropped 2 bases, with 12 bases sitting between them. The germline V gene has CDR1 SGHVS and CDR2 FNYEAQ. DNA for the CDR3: TGTGCCAGCAGCTCGCAGGGGATCGGCAATCAGCCCCAGCATTTT. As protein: CASSSQGIGNQPQHF.

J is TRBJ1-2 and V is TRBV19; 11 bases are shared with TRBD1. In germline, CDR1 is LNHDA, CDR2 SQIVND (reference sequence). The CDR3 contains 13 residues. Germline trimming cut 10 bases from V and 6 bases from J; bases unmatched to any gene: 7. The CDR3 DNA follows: TGTGCCACCGAAGGGACAGGGGGAGATGGCTACACCTTC. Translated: CATEGTGGDGYTF.

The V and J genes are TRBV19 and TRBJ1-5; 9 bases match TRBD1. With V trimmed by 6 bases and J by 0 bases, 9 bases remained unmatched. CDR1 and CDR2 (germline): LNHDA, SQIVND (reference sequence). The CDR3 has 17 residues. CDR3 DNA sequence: TGTGCCAGTAGGAAGGGACAGGGTTTAGATAGCAATCAGCCCCAGCATTTT. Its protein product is CASRKGQGLDSNQPQHF. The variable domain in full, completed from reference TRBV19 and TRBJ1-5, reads DGGITQSPKYLFRKEGQNVTLSCEQNLNHDAMYWYRQDPGQGLRLIYYSQIVNDFQKGDIAEGYSVSREKKESFPLTVTSAQKNPTAFYLCASRKGQGLDSNQPQHFGDGTRLSIL.

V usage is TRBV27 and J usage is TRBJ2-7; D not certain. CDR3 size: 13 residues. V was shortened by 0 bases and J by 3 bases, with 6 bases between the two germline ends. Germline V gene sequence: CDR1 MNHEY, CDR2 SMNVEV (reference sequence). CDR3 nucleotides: TGTGCCAGCAGTTTATCGAGGCACTACGAGCAGTACTTC. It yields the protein CASSLSRHYEQYF.

CDR3 residues: CASAGRAGTHTPDTQYF. In DNA form, the CDR3 reads TGTGCCAGCGCCGGGCGGGCGGGAACACACACACCAGATACGCAGTATTTT. The V gene is TRBV25-1, the J gene TRBJ2-3; perhaps TRBD2 as D (6 bases). The CDR3 has 17 residues. The V gene lost 8 bases and the J gene lost 4 bases, with 25 bases spanning the gap. The germline CDR1 and CDR2 sequences are MGHDK and SYGVNS.